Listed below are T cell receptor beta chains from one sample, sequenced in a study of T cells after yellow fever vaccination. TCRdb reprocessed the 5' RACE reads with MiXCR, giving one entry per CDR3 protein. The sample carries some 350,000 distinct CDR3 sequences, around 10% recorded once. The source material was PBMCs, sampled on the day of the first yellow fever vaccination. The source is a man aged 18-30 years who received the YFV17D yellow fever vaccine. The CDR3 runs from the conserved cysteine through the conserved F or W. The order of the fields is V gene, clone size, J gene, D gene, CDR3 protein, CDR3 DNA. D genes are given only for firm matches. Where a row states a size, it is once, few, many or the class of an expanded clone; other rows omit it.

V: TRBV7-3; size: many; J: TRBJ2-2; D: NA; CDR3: CASSPFGQLNTGELFF; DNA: TGTGCCAGCAGCCCATTCGGACAGCTGAACACCGGGGAGCTGTTTTTT
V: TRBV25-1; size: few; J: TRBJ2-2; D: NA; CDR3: CASSEYSRGDTGELFF; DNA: TGTGCCAGCAGTGAATATTCCAGGGGAGACACCGGGGAGCTGTTTTTT
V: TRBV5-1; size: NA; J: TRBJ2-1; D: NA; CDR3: CASSLGSRGRSYNEQFF; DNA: TGCGCCAGCAGCTTGGGTTCTCGGGGGCGCTCCTACAATGAGCAGTTCTTC
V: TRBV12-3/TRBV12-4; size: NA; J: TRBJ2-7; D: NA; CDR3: CASSSGGTLYEQYF; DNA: TGTGCCAGCAGCTCCGGTGGAACCCTGTACGAGCAGTACTTC
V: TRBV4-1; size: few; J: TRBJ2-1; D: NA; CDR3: CASSQDLVYNEQFF; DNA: TGCGCCAGCAGCCAAGATCTTGTCTACAATGAGCAGTTCTTC
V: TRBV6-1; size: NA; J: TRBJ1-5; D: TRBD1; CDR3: CASSIGQGSNQPQHF; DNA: TGTGCCAGCAGTATCGGACAGGGGAGCAATCAGCCCCAGCATTTT
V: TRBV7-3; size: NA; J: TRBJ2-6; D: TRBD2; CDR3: CASSLTAAGGGTSGANVLTF; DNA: TGTGCCAGCAGCTTAACGGCTGCTGGCGGGGGGACCTCTGGGGCCAACGTCCTGACTTTC
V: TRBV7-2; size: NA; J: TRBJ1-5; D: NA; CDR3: CASSPPTGRHQHF; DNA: TGTGCCAGCAGCCCCCCAACGGGGCGGCACCAGCATTTT
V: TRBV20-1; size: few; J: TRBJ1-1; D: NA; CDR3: CSAHRAVEAFF; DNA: TGCAGTGCACACAGGGCCGTTGAAGCTTTCTTT
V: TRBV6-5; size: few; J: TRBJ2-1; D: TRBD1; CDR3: CASSYSWDRGNEQFF; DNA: TGTGCCAGCAGTTACTCGTGGGACAGGGGGAATGAGCAGTTCTTC
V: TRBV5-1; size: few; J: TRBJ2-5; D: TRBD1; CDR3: CASSSTGHQETQYF; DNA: TGCGCCAGCAGCTCGACAGGGCATCAAGAGACCCAGTACTTC
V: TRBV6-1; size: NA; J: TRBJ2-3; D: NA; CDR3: CASTPIPQGTDTQYF; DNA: TGTGCCAGCACCCCGATTCCGCAGGGCACAGATACGCAGTATTTT
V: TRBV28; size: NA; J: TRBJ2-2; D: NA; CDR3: CASSFTDANTGELFF; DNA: TGTGCCAGCAGTTTTACCGATGCGAACACCGGGGAGCTGTTTTTT
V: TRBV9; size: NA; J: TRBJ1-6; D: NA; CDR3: CASSAGRIDSPLHF; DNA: TGTGCCAGCAGCGCTGGACGGATAGATTCACCCCTCCACTTT
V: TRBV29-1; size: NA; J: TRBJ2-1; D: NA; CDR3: CSVVEGHQQKGGEQFF; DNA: TGCAGCGTAGTCGAAGGTCACCAACAAAAAGGGGGTGAGCAGTTCTTC
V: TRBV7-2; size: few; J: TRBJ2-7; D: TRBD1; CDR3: CASSRDSTYEQYF; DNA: TGTGCCAGCAGCCGGGACAGTACCTACGAGCAGTACTTC
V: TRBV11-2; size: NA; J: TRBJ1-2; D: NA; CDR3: CASSLDRGGYGYTF; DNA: TGTGCCAGCAGCTTAGATCGGGGTGGCTATGGCTACACCTTC
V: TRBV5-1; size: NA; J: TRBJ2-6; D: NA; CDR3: CASSSGAAGANVLTF; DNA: TGCGCCAGCAGCTCGGGGGCGGCCGGGGCCAACGTCCTGACTTTC
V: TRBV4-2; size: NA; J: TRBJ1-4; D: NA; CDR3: CASSQDGGGGVPQKLFF; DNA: TGTGCCAGCAGCCAAGATGGGGGGGGCGGAGTCCCCCAAAAACTGTTTTTT
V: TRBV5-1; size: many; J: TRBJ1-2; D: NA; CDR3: CASSLDLGDYGYTF; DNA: TGCGCCAGCAGCTTGGATTTGGGGGACTATGGCTACACCTTC
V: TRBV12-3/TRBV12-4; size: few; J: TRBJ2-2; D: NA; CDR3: CASRATGELFF; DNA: TGTGCCAGCAGGGCGACCGGGGAGCTGTTTTTT
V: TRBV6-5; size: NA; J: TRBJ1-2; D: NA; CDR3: CASRVDGTYGYTF; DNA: TGTGCCAGCAGGGTCGACGGAACCTATGGCTACACCTTC
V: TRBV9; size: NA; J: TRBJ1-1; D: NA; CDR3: CASSVGPNTEAFF; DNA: TGTGCCAGCAGCGTAGGGCCGAACACTGAAGCTTTCTTT
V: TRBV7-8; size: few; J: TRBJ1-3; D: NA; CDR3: CASSLPWGNTIYF; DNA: TGTGCCAGCAGCTTGCCGTGGGGAAACACCATATATTTT
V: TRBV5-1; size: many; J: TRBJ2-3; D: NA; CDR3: CASSSTRQRLTDTQYF; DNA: TGCGCCAGCAGCTCGACTCGACAGAGACTCACAGATACGCAGTATTTT
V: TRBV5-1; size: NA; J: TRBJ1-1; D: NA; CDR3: CASRGGDGPNTEAFF; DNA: TGCGCCAGCAGGGGAGGGGACGGACCGAACACTGAAGCTTTCTTT
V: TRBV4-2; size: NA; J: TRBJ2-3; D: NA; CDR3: CAISPGGLWGIRTDTQYF; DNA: TGTGCCATCAGCCCCGGGGGCCTCTGGGGAATCCGCACAGATACGCAGTATTTT
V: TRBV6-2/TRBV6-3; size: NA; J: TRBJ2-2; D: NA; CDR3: CASREIGRELFF; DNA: TGTGCCAGTAGAGAGATAGGACGGGAGCTGTTTTTT
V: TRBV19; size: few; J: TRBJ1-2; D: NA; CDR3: CASKAQEHGYTF; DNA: TGTGCCAGTAAGGCCCAAGAGCATGGCTACACCTTC
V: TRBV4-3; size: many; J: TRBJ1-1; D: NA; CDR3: CASSHQGGSTEAFF; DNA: TGCGCCAGCAGCCACCAGGGCGGAAGCACTGAAGCTTTCTTT
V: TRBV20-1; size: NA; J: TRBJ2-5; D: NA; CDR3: CSASWVPGAEETQYF; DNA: TGCAGTGCTAGTTGGGTACCAGGGGCGGAAGAGACCCAGTACTTC
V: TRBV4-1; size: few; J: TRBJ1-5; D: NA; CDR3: CASSQVVGENQPQHF; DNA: TGCGCCAGCAGCCAAGTCGTCGGGGAGAATCAGCCCCAGCATTTT
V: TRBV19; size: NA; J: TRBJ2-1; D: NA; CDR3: CASSMSGSNEQFF; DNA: TGTGCCAGTAGTATGTCTGGATCCAATGAGCAGTTCTTC
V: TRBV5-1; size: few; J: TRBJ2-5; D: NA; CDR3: CASSLSRAETQYF; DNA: TGCGCCAGCAGCTTGAGCCGGGCGGAGACCCAGTACTTC
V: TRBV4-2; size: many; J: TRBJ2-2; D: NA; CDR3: CASSQVGPSYSNTGELFF; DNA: TGTGCCAGCAGCCAAGTGGGACCTTCATATTCGAACACCGGGGAGCTGTTTTTT
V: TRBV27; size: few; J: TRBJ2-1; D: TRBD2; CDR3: CASSFLSGGGGEQFF; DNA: TGTGCCAGCAGTTTCCTTAGCGGGGGTGGGGGTGAGCAGTTCTTC
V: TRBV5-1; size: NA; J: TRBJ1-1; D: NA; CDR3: CASSFLQGGGTEAFF; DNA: TGCGCCAGCAGCTTCTTACAGGGTGGTGGCACTGAAGCTTTCTTT
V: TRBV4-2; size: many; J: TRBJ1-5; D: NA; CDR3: CASSHSWGNQPQHF; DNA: TGTGCCAGCAGCCACTCATGGGGCAATCAGCCCCAGCATTTT
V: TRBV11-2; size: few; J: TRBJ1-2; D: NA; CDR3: CASSLTDSGGYTF; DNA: TGTGCCAGCAGCTTGACGGACAGTGGAGGCTACACCTTC
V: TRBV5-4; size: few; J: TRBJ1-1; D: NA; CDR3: CASRRGRGPGAEAFF; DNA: TGTGCCAGCAGAAGGGGGAGGGGACCCGGGGCTGAAGCTTTCTTT
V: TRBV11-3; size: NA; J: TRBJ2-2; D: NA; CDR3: CASSLHLGELFF; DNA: TGTGCCAGCAGCTTACACCTCGGGGAGCTGTTTTTT
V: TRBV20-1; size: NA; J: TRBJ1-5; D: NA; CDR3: CAVPYAVGNQPQHF; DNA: TGCGCAGTACCCTACGCTGTGGGCAATCAGCCCCAGCATTTT